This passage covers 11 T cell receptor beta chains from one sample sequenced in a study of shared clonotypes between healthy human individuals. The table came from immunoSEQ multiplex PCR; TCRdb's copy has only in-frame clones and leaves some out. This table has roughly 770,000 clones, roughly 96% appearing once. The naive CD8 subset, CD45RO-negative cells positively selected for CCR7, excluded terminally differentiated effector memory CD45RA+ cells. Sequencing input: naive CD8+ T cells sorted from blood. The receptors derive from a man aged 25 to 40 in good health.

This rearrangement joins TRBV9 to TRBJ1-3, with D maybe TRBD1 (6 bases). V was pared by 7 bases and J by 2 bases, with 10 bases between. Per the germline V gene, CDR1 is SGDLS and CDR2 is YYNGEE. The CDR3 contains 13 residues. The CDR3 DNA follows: TGTGCCAGCGAAGCAGGGGCTGGAAACACCATATATTTT. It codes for CASEAGAGNTIYF.

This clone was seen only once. CDR3 amino acids: CSVKGLAGGPGNIQYF. For the CDR3, the DNA is TGCAGCGTGAAGGGACTAGCGGGAGGGCCGGGAAACATTCAGTACTTC. The chain recombines TRBV29-1 with TRBJ2-4; 16 bases fit TRBD2. The germline V gene has CDR1 SQVTM and CDR2 ANQGSEA. The CDR3 is 16 amino acids. The V and J ends lost 6 bases and 6 bases, in that order; junction bases with no gene match: 8. Combining the CDR3 with reference TRBV29-1 and TRBJ2-4 gives the whole variable domain SAVISQKPSRDICQRGTSLTIQCQVDSQVTMMFWYRQQPGQSLTLIATANQGSEATYESGFVIDKFPISRPNLTFSTLTVSNMSPEDSSIYLCSVKGLAGGPGNIQYFGAGTRLSVL.

CDR3 coding DNA: TGTGCCAGCAGCCGAGCAGGCAGTAGCTACGAGCAGTACTTC. It encodes CASSRAGSSYEQYF. This chain links TRBV16 with TRBJ2-7; D unresolved. CDR1 and CDR2 (germline): KGHSY, FQNENV. The CDR3 extends over 14 amino acids. V lost 4 bases and J 3 bases, leaving 13 bases between the germline ends.

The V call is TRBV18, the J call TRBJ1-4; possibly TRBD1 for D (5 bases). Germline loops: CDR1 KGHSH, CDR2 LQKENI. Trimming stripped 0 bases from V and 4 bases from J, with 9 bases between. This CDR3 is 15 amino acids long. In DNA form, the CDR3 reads TGTGCCAGCTCACCACCCGAGACAGTTAATGAAAAACTGTTTTTT. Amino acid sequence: CASSPPETVNEKLFF.

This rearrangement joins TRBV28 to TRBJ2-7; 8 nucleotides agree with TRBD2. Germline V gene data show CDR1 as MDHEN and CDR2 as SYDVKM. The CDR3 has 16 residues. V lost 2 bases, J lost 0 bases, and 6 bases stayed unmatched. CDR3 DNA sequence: TGTGCCAGCAGTTTAGGACTAGCCCAATCCTCCTACGAGCAGTACTTC. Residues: CASSLGLAQSSYEQYF.

The CDR3 DNA follows: TGTGCCAGCAGCACCGGGATAACCTACGAGCAGTACTTC. Protein product: CASSTGITYEQYF. This sequence joins TRBV5-4 and TRBJ2-7, with D possibly being TRBD2 (5 bases). CDR1 is SGHNT and CDR2 is YYREEE in the germline V gene (reference sequence). Trimming took 4 bases from V and 2 from J, leaving 10 bases between them. This CDR3 contains 13 residues.

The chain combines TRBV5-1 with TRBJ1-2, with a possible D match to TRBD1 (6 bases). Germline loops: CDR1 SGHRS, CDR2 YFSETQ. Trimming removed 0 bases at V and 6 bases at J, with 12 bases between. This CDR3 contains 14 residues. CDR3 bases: TGCGCCAGCAGCTTGGACAGGGTGATGGATGGCTACACCTTC. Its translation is CASSLDRVMDGYTF.

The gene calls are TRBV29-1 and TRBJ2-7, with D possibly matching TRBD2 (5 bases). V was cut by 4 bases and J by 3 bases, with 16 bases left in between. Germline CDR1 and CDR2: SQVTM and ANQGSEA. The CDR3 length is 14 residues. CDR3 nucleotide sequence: TGCAGCGTTGGGTTCCCGGGATTGTACTACGAGCAGTACTTC. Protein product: CSVGFPGLYYEQYF.

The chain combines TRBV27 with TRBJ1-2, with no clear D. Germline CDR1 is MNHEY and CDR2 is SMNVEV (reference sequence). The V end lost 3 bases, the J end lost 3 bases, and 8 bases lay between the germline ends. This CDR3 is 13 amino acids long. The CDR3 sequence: CASSLFTDYGYTF. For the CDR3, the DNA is TGTGCCAGCAGTTTGTTCACGGACTATGGCTACACCTTC.

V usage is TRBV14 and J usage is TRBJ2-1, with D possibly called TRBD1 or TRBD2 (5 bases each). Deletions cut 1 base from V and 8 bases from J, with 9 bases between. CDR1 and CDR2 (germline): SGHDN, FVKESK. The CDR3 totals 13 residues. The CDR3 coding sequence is TGTGCCAGCAGCCAAGGATGGGGGTATGAGCAGTTCTTC. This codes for CASSQGWGYEQFF.

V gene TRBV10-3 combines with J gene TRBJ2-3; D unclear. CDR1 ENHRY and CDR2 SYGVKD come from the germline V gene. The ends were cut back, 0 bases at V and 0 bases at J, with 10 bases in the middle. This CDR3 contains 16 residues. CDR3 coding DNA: TGTGCCATCAGTGAGTCTCTTCAGACTAGCACAGATACGCAGTATTTT. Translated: CAISESLQTSTDTQYF.